This record concerns one T cell receptor beta chain sequence. V was cut by 3 bases and J by 5 bases, with 10 bases left in between. From germline, CDR1 is LNHDA and CDR2 SQIVND (reference sequence). The CDR3 contains 13 residues. Produced via immunoSEQ multiplex PCR; TCRdb's table is partial and in-frame only. Of 75,000 to 100,000 clones in the sample, 75% to 95% were seen once. The sample is drawn from a study of OX40 agonist ivuxolimab in advanced cancers. Sequenced here: CD4+ or CD8+ T cells sorted from blood, sampled in a trial of the OX40 agonist ivuxolimab. The V gene is TRBV19, the J gene TRBJ2-5; the D is unclear. The receptor was derived from an adult with an advanced solid tumor such as melanoma, head and neck, liver or kidney cancer. CDR3 bases: TGTGCCAGTAGTATGTCCCTGCTTGAGACCCAGTACTTC. Its translation: CASSMSLLETQYF. Looking up the rest from reference TRBV19 and TRBJ2-5 gives the full variable domain: DGGITQSPKYLFRKEGQNVTLSCEQNLNHDAMYWYRQDPGQGLRLIYYSQIVNDFQKGDIAEGYSVSREKKESFPLTVTSAQKNPTAFYLCASSMSLLETQYFGPGTRLLVL.